Listed below are T cell receptor beta chains from one sample, sequenced in a study of blood T cell repertoires in COVID-19. Sequencing used immunoSEQ multiplex PCR; TCRdb keeps in-frame clones, though not all of them. The sample has more than 300,000 clones, around 90% seen once. What was sequenced was peripheral blood. The receptor source for this set is a middle-aged woman with COVID-19, enrolled during active disease. Both conserved end residues are part of each CDR3. The D gene is left open where the match is weak. Some rows mark clone size as missing; the rest say once, few, many or name a class of expanded clone.

d_call	v_call	j_call	clone_size	cdr3_nt	cdr3_aa
TRBD2	TRBV5-4	TRBJ2-3	NA	TGTGCCAGCAGTCCCCCAGGACCCGGGAGGACAGATACGCAGTATTTT	CASSPPGPGRTDTQYF
NA	TRBV7-9	TRBJ1-5	once	TGTGCCAGCAGCGCGGACTATAGCAATCAGCCCCAGCATTTT	CASSADYSNQPQHF
NA	TRBV19	TRBJ2-1	NA	TGTGCCAGTACGGTTCGGTCGAGCTCCTACAATGAGCAGTTCTTC	CASTVRSSSYNEQFF
NA	TRBV6-5	TRBJ1-1	few	TGTGCCAGCAGCAGCAGGGGTATTCAGAACACTGAAGCTTTCTTT	CASSSRGIQNTEAFF
TRBD2	TRBV6-1	TRBJ2-1	once	TGTGCCAGCAGTGAACAGCGGGGAGACTACAATGAGCAGTTCTTC	CASSEQRGDYNEQFF
NA	TRBV18	TRBJ1-2	NA	TGTGCCAGCTCACCAGGGGAGGAGAGCTATGGCTACACCTTC	CASSPGEESYGYTF
NA	TRBV6-5	TRBJ2-7	NA	TGTGCCAGCAGTTACGGGGCAGGGGTAAGGTACGAGCAGTACTTC	CASSYGAGVRYEQYF
NA	TRBV12-3/TRBV12-4	TRBJ2-1	once	TGTGCCAGCAGTCACACATCGAAGGTAGAGCGGTTCTTC	CASSHTSKVERFF
NA	TRBV28	TRBJ2-4	once	TGTGCCAGCAGTCCCCCCGGGGTGGACATTCAGTACTTC	CASSPPGVDIQYF
TRBD1	TRBV7-9	TRBJ2-1	NA	TGTGCCAGCAGCTGGACAGGGGCAAACAATGAGCAGTTCTTC	CASSWTGANNEQFF
NA	TRBV3-1/TRBV3-2	TRBJ2-7	NA	TGTGCCAGCAGCCAAGTTGCGAGCCTGCTTGGCGAGCAGTACTTC	CASSQVASLLGEQYF
NA	TRBV9	TRBJ1-1	NA	TGTGCCAGCAGCGTGAGGGGAGGGAACACTGAAGCTTTCTTT	CASSVRGGNTEAFF
TRBD1	TRBV9	TRBJ1-1	NA	TGTGCCAGCAGCAAAAAGGGGGCGAACACTGAAGCTTTCTTT	CASSKKGANTEAFF
NA	TRBV12-3/TRBV12-4	TRBJ1-2	NA	TGTGCCAGCAGTTTACAGGGCGCCTATGGCTACACCTTC	CASSLQGAYGYTF
NA	TRBV6-5	TRBJ1-3	NA	TGTGCCAGCAGTTACTCGCTGGGGGGGAACACCATATATTTT	CASSYSLGGNTIYF
NA	TRBV4-1	TRBJ2-1	NA	TGCGCCAGCAGCCAAGGCGGGGTTATCAATGAGCAGTTCTTC	CASSQGGVINEQFF
NA	TRBV4-1	TRBJ1-1	once	TGCGCCAGCAGCCAATTAATTCCCGGAGGCCGAGGTGAAGCTTTCTTT	CASSQLIPGGRGEAFF
NA	TRBV11-1	TRBJ1-2	NA	TGTGCCAGCAGCTCCTCCGAACTTAACGGCTATGGCTACACCTTC	CASSSSELNGYGYTF
NA	TRBV29-1	TRBJ1-6	few	TGCAGCGTCCGGGAGTATAATTCACCCCTCCACTTT	CSVREYNSPLHF
TRBD1	TRBV6-1	TRBJ1-2	NA	TGTGCCAGCAGTGAAGCGCTGACAGGGGGTGGGTATGGCTACACCTTC	CASSEALTGGGYGYTF